The 26 T cell receptor beta chains presented below share a single source sample, sequenced in a study of a mutant IDH1 vaccine in newly diagnosed glioma. Noted time point: week 35, safety follow-up. Each vaccine dose was 300 ug of mutant IDH1 20-mer peptide, with topical imiquimod. Only in-frame clones appear in the TCRdb table, and some are missing; sequencing was by immunoSEQ multiplex PCR. This sample has about 56,000 clones, with roughly nine tenths found just once. No cognate antigen is known for these TCRs. The sample consisted of PBMCs, taken from a glioma patient whose treatment included an IDH1 peptide vaccine. These receptor sequences come from a man in his forties with glioma.

The CDR3 loop is CASSIPGGEVWANVLTF. CDR3 nucleotide sequence: TGTGCCAGTAGTATCCCAGGGGGGGAGGTATGGGCCAACGTCCTGACTTTC. The chain joins TRBV19 to TRBJ2-6; the D call may be TRBD1 or TRBD2 (7 bases each). Trimming left V 3 bases short and J 5 bases short, with 17 bases between. This CDR3 has 17 amino acids. From germline, CDR1 is LNHDA and CDR2 SQIVND (reference sequence). Full variable domain (missing parts from reference TRBV19 and TRBJ2-6): DGGITQSPKYLFRKEGQNVTLSCEQNLNHDAMYWYRQDPGQGLRLIYYSQIVNDFQKGDIAEGYSVSREKKESFPLTVTSAQKNPTAFYLCASSIPGGEVWANVLTFGAGSRLTVL.

This clone was recorded once. The chain is built from TRBV4-3 and TRBJ1-2; 7 positions match TRBD1. CDR1 is LGHNA, CDR2 YSLEER, per germline. V gave up 3 bases and J gave up 4 bases; unmatched junction bases: 14. The CDR3 contains 17 residues. The CDR3 region is CASSQVTGRRDGYGYTF. CDR3 coding DNA: TGCGCCAGCAGCCAGGTGACAGGGCGTCGAGACGGCTATGGCTACACCTTC.

The chain employs TRBV5-1 and TRBJ2-5, with TRBD1 matching over 7 bases. This CDR3 region has 15 residues. V shed 4 bases and J 5 bases; nucleotides not matched to a gene: 11. CDR1 is SGHRS, CDR2 YFSETQ, per germline. CDR3 loop: CASSLEQGHTETQYF. The CDR3 region has the DNA TGCGCCAGCAGCCTAGAACAGGGGCATACGGAGACCCAGTACTTC.

This sequence joins TRBV6-5 and TRBJ1-5; a weak D match, TRBD1 (6 bases). Between the trimmed V and J ends, which lost 6 bases and 4 bases, there was a span of 13 bases. The germline gives CDR1 MNHEY, CDR2 SVGAGI. CDR3 length equals 14 residues. As DNA, the CDR3 is TGTGCCAGCAGGTCGGCAGGGGCTAATCAGCCCCAGCATTTT. It is translated as CASRSAGANQPQHF.

Regarding this clone: Other DNA sequences in the sample encode the same CDR3. V and J are TRBV9 and TRBJ2-7; 10 bases map to TRBD2. Germline V gene lookup returns CDR1 SGDLS and CDR2 YYNGEE. Trimming removed 0 bases from V and 3 bases from J; junction bases left unmatched: 3. The CDR3 runs to 15 residues. CDR3 region: CASSVGASGGYEQYF. The CDR3 nucleotides read TGTGCCAGCAGCGTAGGAGCTAGCGGGGGCTACGAGCAGTACTTC.

The V call is TRBV2, the J call TRBJ2-7; TRBD2 matches at 12 bases. This CDR3 region has 14 residues. V lost 7 bases to trimming and J lost 3 bases; unmatched junction nucleotides: 4. Per the germline V gene, CDR1 is SNHLY and CDR2 is FYNNEI. The CDR3 region is CASTSGRGSYEQYF. The DNA for the CDR3 is TGTGCCAGCACTAGCGGGAGGGGGAGCTACGAGCAGTACTTC.

The chain joins TRBV6-5 to TRBJ1-2, with a possible D match to TRBD1 (5 bases). Germline-derived CDR1 and CDR2 are MNHEY and SVGAGI. The CDR3 sequence is 13 residues long. V was clipped by 5 bases and J by 4 bases, with 11 bases between them. CDR3 in DNA: TGTGCCAGCAGTCCTGACAGCCCCTATGGCTACACCTTC. Translating it yields CASSPDSPYGYTF.

V is TRBV19 and J is TRBJ1-1, with D hard to call. V lost 5 bases to trimming and J lost 0 bases, with 10 bases between them. Per germline, CDR1 LNHDA and CDR2 SQIVND (reference sequence). The CDR3 spans 14 residues. DNA for the CDR3: TGTGCCAGTAGTTTTACCGGCCTGAACACTGAAGCTTTCTTT. Encoded protein: CASSFTGLNTEAFF. Full variable domain (remainder filled in from reference TRBV19 and TRBJ1-1): DGGITQSPKYLFRKEGQNVTLSCEQNLNHDAMYWYRQDPGQGLRLIYYSQIVNDFQKGDIAEGYSVSREKKESFPLTVTSAQKNPTAFYLCASSFTGLNTEAFFGQGTRLTVV.

The V and J genes are TRBV5-6 and TRBJ1-5; D call uncertain. V lost 1 base and J 11 bases, leaving 10 bases between the germline ends. The V gene's germline CDR1 is SGHDT and CDR2 YYEEEE. CDR3 length: 12 amino acids. The CDR3 DNA reads TGTGCCAGCAGCTTGTATGCCGCTTCCCAGCATTTT. Translation gives CASSLYAASQHF.

The V and J genes are TRBV5-1 and TRBJ2-5; D is unclear. Trimming left V 3 bases short and J 2 bases short, with 14 bases between. The CDR3 loop spans 15 amino acids. CDR1 and CDR2 (germline): SGHRS, YFSETQ. The CDR3 DNA reads TGCGCCAGCAGCTCGACCCTTTGGGATCAAGAGACCCAGTACTTC. This encodes CASSSTLWDQETQYF.

The J gene is TRBJ2-3, the V gene TRBV5-1; D uncertain. This CDR3 is built from 13 residues. V shed 0 bases and J shed 4 bases, with 6 bases lying between them. Germline loops: CDR1 SGHRS, CDR2 YFSETQ. CDR3 loop: CASSLAGSDTQYF. As DNA, the CDR3 is TGCGCCAGCAGCTTGGCCGGCTCAGATACGCAGTATTTT.

The V gene is TRBV7-3, the J gene TRBJ2-1; unclear D gene. V lost 5 bases to trimming and J lost 7 bases, with 15 bases between them. Per germline, CDR1 SGHTA and CDR2 FQGTGA. This CDR3 has 14 residues. In DNA, the CDR3 is TGTGCCAGCAGCCTCGGCCCCACCCCAAATGAGCAGTTCTTC. Translating it yields CASSLGPTPNEQFF. The full variable domain, with the rest looked up from reference TRBV7-3 and TRBJ2-1, is GAGVSQTPSNKVTEKGKYVELRCDPISGHTALYWYRQSLGQGPEFLIYFQGTGAADDSGLPNDRFFAVRPEGSVSTLKIQRTERGDSAVYLCASSLGPTPNEQFFGPGTRLTVL.

The chain combines TRBV19 with TRBJ2-2, with TRBD1 matching over 9 bases. CDR3 length: 16 amino acids. The trim removed 6 bases at V and 6 bases at J, leaving 11 bases unmatched. Germline V gives CDR1 LNHDA, CDR2 SQIVND (reference sequence). For the CDR3, the DNA is TGTGCCAGTAGAGGAGGTGGGACAGGGTATTCCGGGGAGCTGTTTTTT. The encoded protein is CASRGGGTGYSGELFF.

The chain links TRBV7-9 to TRBJ2-7; 7 nucleotides line up with TRBD1. The CDR3 totals 13 residues. The V gene's germline CDR1 is SEHNR and CDR2 FQNEAQ (reference sequence). After removal of 8 bases from V and 2 bases from J, the junction contained 6 bases not matched to a gene. CDR3 protein: CASGNRGPYEQYF. The CDR3 nucleotides are TGTGCCAGCGGGAACAGGGGCCCCTACGAGCAGTACTTC.

This clone is a singleton in its sample. The V gene is TRBV2, the J gene TRBJ2-1, with TRBD2 as a possible D gene (5 bases). The V end lost 6 bases, the J end lost 0 bases, and 12 bases lay between the germline ends. Germline values: CDR1 SNHLY, CDR2 FYNNEI. The CDR3 extends over 15 amino acids. The CDR3 DNA sequence: TGTGCCAGCAGGTTGAGCGGCAGCTCCTACAATGAGCAGTTCTTC. Encoded protein: CASRLSGSSYNEQFF.

V and J are TRBV18 and TRBJ2-5, with 9 bases fitting TRBD2. CDR1 is KGHSH and CDR2 is LQKENI in the germline V gene. The CDR3 has 15 residues. V lost 3 bases, J lost 2 bases, and 4 bases stayed unmatched. CDR3: CASSPGLASQETQYF. The DNA for the CDR3 is TGTGCCAGCTCACCGGGACTAGCATCACAAGAGACCCAGTACTTC.

The chain carries TRBV9 and TRBJ2-1; 10 positions agree with TRBD2. Germline-derived CDR1 and CDR2 are SGDLS and YYNGEE. J was trimmed by 15 bases and V by 4 bases; bases with no gene match: 10. The CDR3 totals 13 residues. The CDR3 loop reads CASSIIAGGSPFF. The DNA for the CDR3 is TGTGCCAGCAGCATAATAGCGGGAGGAAGTCCGTTCTTC.

V is TRBV28 and J is TRBJ2-7; 8 positions match TRBD2. Germline V CDR1 and CDR2: MDHEN, SYDVKM. The CDR3 covers 15 residues. The V and J ends lost 7 bases and 1 base, in that order; junction bases with no gene match: 9. CDR3 bases: TGTGCCAGCATACTAAGCGGGAGCACTTCCTACGAGCAGTACTTC. Residues: CASILSGSTSYEQYF.

J is TRBJ2-1 and V is TRBV9, with TRBD2 matching 11 bases. Germline V gene sequence: CDR1 SGDLS, CDR2 YYNGEE. The CDR3 length is 15 residues. V lost 5 bases, J lost 4 bases, and 5 bases stayed unmatched. The CDR3 coding sequence is TGTGCCAGCAGTGAGACTAGCGGGATATACAATGAGCAGTTCTTC. Translation gives CASSETSGIYNEQFF.

The CDR3 here is CASSPRGGAGGYTF. In nucleotides, the CDR3 is TGCGCCAGCAGCCCAAGGGGGGGCGCGGGGGGCTACACCTTC. V is TRBV4-3 and J is TRBJ1-2; the D gene is possibly TRBD1 (6 bases). Germline CDR1 LGHNA, CDR2 YSLEER. V was pared by 4 bases and J by 8 bases, with 17 bases between. There are 14 residues in the CDR3.

The chain is built from TRBV5-6 and TRBJ2-7, with 8 nucleotides matching TRBD1. V lost 2 bases to trimming and J lost 4 bases; unmatched junction nucleotides: 5. The CDR3 sequence is 14 residues long. Germline CDR1 SGHDT, CDR2 YYEEEE. The DNA of the CDR3 is TGTGCCAGCAGCTTCCCCGGACAGGGTTACGAGCAGTACTTC. Its protein is CASSFPGQGYEQYF.

The V call is TRBV27, the J call TRBJ2-7, with 13 positions matching TRBD2. The germline gives CDR1 MNHEY, CDR2 SMNVEV (reference sequence). Germline trimming cut 6 bases from V and 3 bases from J; bases unmatched to any gene: 11. CDR3 length equals 17 residues. The chain's CDR3 is CASRSIGTSGELYEQYF. Written as DNA, the CDR3 is TGTGCCAGCAGATCGATTGGGACTAGCGGGGAGCTCTACGAGCAGTACTTC.

This chain links TRBV5-4 with TRBJ2-2; 11 positions agree with TRBD2. CDR1 SGHNT and CDR2 YYREEE come from the germline V gene (reference sequence). CDR3 length equals 16 residues. V was pared by 4 bases and J by 6 bases, with 8 bases of the junction left unmatched. In DNA form, the CDR3 reads TGTGCCAGCAGCCCAATAGCGGGAGGGCCGGCCGGGGAGCTGTTTTTT. Amino acid sequence: CASSPIAGGPAGELFF. The entire variable domain, with the rest obtained from reference TRBV5-4 and TRBJ2-2, is as follows: ETGVTQSPTHLIKTRGQQVTLRCSSQSGHNTVSWYQQALGQGPQFIFQYYREEENGRGNFPPRFSGLQFPNYSSELNVNALELDDSALYLCASSPIAGGPAGELFFGEGSRLTVL.

V gene TRBV7-2 combines with J gene TRBJ2-7, with 14 bases that match TRBD2. The CDR3 sequence is 14 residues long. CDR1 and CDR2 (germline): SGHTA, FQGNSA. The V segment lost 3 bases and the J segment 8 bases; nucleotides outside the gene matches: 3. For the CDR3, the DNA is TGTGCCAGCAGCTTGACTAGCGGGGGGGTGAAGCAGTACTTC. Amino acid sequence: CASSLTSGGVKQYF.

The chain links TRBV27 to TRBJ2-7; D possibly corresponds to TRBD2 (5 bases). V lost 5 bases to trimming and J lost 2 bases, with 16 bases between them. The CDR3 contains 15 residues. From germline, CDR1 is MNHEY and CDR2 SMNVEV (reference sequence). DNA of the CDR3: TGTGCCAGCAGTCCGCGGGTAACCCCCCCCTACGAGCAGTACTTC. This codes for CASSPRVTPPYEQYF.

V gene TRBV18 combines with J gene TRBJ1-2, with 12 nucleotides matching TRBD1. Trimming at V came to 3 bases and at J to 7 bases, leaving 6 bases not matched to a gene. This CDR3 region has 15 residues. Per the germline V gene, CDR1 is KGHSH and CDR2 is LQKENI. CDR3 loop: CASSPPGQGAGGYTF. The CDR3 DNA is TGTGCCAGCTCACCCCCGGGACAGGGGGCTGGTGGCTACACCTTC. The entire variable domain, with the rest obtained from reference TRBV18 and TRBJ1-2, is as follows: NAGVMQNPRHLVRRRGQEARLRCSPMKGHSHVYWYRQLPEEGLKFMVYLQKENIIDESGMPKERFSAEFPKEGPSILRIQQVVRGDSAAYFCASSPPGQGAGGYTFGSGTRLTVV.